The 5 T cell receptor beta chains given below trace back to one sample, sequenced in a study of regulatory T cells in long-lasting Graves disease. Assembly of TCR beta libraries relied on iRepertoire HTBI primers together with Arm-PCR of CDR3 regions. TCRdb used MiXCR to reprocess the multiplex PCR reads, holding one entry per CDR3 protein. The table lists roughly 250,000 distinct CDR3 sequences, roughly 18% of them singletons. Time point of the sample: newly diagnosed GD, antithyroid drugs for less than 3 months. Researchers made the TCR library from RNA that was extracted from PBMCs. These data were also filed under a second study, of T cells in Graves' hyperthyroidism and ophthalmopathy.

The input for sequencing was peripheral blood mononuclear cells (PBMCs), taken at new diagnosis, from a patient treated with antithyroid drugs. The receptor source for this set is a woman in her thirties with Graves disease.

This clonotype was observed many times. The chain couples TRBV20-1 to TRBJ2-7, with D maybe TRBD1 (5 bases). V was pared by 1 base and J by 3 bases, with 7 bases between. Germline CDR1 reads DFQATT; CDR2 reads SNEGSKA (reference sequence). CDR3 size: 12 residues. The CDR3 reads CSARADSYEQYF. The CDR3 DNA follows: TGCAGTGCTAGAGCCGACAGCTACGAGCAGTACTTC.

This clonotype was found many times. This chain connects TRBV15 to TRBJ1-2, with 9 bases fitting TRBD1. V trimming: 1 base; J trimming: 0 bases; junction bases outside the gene matches: 6. The CDR3 is 17 amino acids. In germline, CDR1 is LNHNV, CDR2 YYDKDF (reference sequence). Here the CDR3 DNA reads TGTGCCACCAGCAGAGGAGGAGGGACAGGGTCTAACTATGGCTACACCTTC. The encoded protein is CATSRGGGTGSNYGYTF.

In regard to this clonotype: One base away lies a much larger clone, so this may be a sequencing read error. The chain employs TRBV20-1 and TRBJ1-5; D possibly corresponds to TRBD1 (6 bases). CDR3 size: 14 residues. V lost 7 bases, J lost 5 bases, and 18 bases lay in between. Germline V lookup: CDR1 DFQATT, CDR2 SNEGSKA (reference sequence). The CDR3 region has the DNA TGCAGTGGCAGAGGGGGGGGGCGGGATCAGCCCCAGCATTTT. It specifies CSGRGGGRDQPQHF.

There are many counts of this clonotype. V gene TRBV14 combines with J gene TRBJ2-3, with D maybe TRBD1 (6 bases). The CDR3 sequence is 17 residues long. Trimming shortened V by 3 bases and J by 3 bases, and 19 bases separated the two germline ends. Germline V CDR1 and CDR2: SGHDN, FVKESK. CDR3 in DNA: TGTGCCAGCAGCCACCTCGATACAGGGAAAGGGACAGATACGCAGTATTTT. It specifies CASSHLDTGKGTDTQYF.

Many counts were recorded for this clonotype. This rearrangement joins TRBV10-3 to TRBJ1-1; D is undetermined. This CDR3 contains 15 residues. Looked up from germline, CDR1 is ENHRY and CDR2 is SYGVKD. Trimming left V 3 bases short and J 0 bases short, with 11 bases between. CDR3 nucleotides: TGTGCCATCAGTGATAGGCAAACTCTGAACACTGAAGCTTTCTTT. Protein: CAISDRQTLNTEAFF.